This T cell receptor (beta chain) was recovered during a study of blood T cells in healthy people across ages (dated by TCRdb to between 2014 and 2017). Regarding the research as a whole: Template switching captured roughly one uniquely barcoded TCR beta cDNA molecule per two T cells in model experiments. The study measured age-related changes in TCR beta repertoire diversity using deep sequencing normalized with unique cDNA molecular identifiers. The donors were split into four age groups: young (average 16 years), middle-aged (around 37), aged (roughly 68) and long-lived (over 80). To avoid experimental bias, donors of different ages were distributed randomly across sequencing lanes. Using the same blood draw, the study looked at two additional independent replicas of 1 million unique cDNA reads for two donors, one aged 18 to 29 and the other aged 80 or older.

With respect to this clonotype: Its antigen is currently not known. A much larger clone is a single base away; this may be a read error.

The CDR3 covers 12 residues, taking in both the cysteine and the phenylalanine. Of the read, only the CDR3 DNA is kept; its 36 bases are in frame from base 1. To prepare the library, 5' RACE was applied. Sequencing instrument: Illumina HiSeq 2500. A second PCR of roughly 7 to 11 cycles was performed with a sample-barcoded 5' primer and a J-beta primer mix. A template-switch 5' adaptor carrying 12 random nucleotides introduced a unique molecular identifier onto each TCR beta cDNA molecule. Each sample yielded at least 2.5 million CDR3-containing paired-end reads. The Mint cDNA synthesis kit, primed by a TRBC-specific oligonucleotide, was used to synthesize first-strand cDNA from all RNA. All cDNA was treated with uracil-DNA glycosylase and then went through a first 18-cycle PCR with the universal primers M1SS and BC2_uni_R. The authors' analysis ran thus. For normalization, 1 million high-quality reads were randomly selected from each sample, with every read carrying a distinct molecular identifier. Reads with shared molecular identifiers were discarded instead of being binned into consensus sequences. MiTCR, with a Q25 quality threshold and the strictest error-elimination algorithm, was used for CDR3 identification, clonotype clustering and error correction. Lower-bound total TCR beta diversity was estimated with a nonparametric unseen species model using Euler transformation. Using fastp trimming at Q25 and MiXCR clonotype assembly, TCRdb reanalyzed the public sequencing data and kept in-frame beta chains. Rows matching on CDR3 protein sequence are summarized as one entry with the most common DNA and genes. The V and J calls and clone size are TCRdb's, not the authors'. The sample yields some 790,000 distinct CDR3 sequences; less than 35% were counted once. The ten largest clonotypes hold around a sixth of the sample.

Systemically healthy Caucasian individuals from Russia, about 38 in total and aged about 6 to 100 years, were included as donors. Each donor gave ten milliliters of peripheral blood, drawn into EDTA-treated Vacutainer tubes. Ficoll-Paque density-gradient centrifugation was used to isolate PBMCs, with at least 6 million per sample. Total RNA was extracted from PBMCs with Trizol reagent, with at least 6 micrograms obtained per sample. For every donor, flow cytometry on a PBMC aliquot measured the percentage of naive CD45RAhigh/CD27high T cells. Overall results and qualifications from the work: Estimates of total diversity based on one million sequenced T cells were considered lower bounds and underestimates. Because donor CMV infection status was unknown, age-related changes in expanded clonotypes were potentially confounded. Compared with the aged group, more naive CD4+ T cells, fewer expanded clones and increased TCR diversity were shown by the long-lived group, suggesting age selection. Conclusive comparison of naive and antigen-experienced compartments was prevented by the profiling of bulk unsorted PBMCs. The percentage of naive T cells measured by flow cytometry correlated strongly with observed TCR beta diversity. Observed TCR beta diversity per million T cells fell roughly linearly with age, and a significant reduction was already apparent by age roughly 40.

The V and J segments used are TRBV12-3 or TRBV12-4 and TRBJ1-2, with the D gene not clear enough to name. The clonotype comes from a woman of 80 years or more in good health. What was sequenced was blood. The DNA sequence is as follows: TGTACCAGCAGCCCCCAAAACTATGGCTACACCTTC. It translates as CTSSPQNYGYTF.